This entry lists 2 T cell receptor beta chains sequenced from one sample in a study of blood T cell repertoires in COVID-19. Clones were sequenced by immunoSEQ multiplex PCR, and TCRdb holds only the in-frame ones, with some missing. The repertoire holds more than 150,000 clones, with around 83% as singletons. The sequencing input was peripheral blood. Source of these receptors: a man aged 45-60 years with active or convalescent COVID-19.

This clone was seen just once. J is TRBJ1-5 and V is TRBV3-1 (or the pseudogene TRBV3-2); D unclear. V was cut by 0 bases and J by 2 bases, with 11 bases left in between. The CDR3 is made up of 16 amino acids. Germline values: CDR1 LGHDT, CDR2 YNNKEL (reference sequence). The CDR3 nucleotides read TGTGCCAGCAGCCAAGATAGCTCGAGGGGCAATCAGCCCCAGCATTTT. Translating it yields CASSQDSSRGNQPQHF.

The V and J genes are TRBV19 and TRBJ1-5, with TRBD1 as a possible D gene (5 bases). Trimming stripped 7 bases from V and 0 bases from J, with 10 bases between. The CDR3 has 14 amino acids. From germline, CDR1 is LNHDA and CDR2 SQIVND (reference sequence). This chain's CDR3 is CASNRLYSNQPQHF. The DNA of the CDR3 is TGTGCCAGTAACAGGCTATATAGCAATCAGCCCCAGCATTTT.